This T cell receptor (beta chain) was found in a study of cytomegalovirus exposure and HLA in healthy donors. Study outcomes and limitations: Owing to their indistinguishability, certain V segments, notably TRBV6-2 and TRBV6-3, were excluded. In most subjects, TCR beta sequences reportedly gave accurate predictions of HLA-A and HLA-B alleles.

Germline V gene sequence: CDR1 MGHRA, CDR2 YSYEKL. The junction had 9 bases not matched to a gene; V was cut back by 4 bases and J by 4 bases. The CDR3 runs to 17 residues. Comment on this clone: Its antigen is not known.

Primers for the PCR totalled 60 Vbeta and 13 Jbeta. TCRdb's table, derived via immunoSEQ multiplex PCR, lists solely in-frame clones and lacks some. The sample carries fewer than 90,000 clones, under 80% recorded once. Donors likely had unrecorded immune exposures despite being nominally healthy when sampled. The origin of this receptor is a man younger than 45 in good health and CMV-seropositive. The sequencing sample was made of PBMCs. V and J are TRBV4-1 and TRBJ2-3; 12 nucleotides match TRBD2. CDR3 bases: TGCGCCAGCAGCCGAACGCTAGCGGGGGGGCTCTCAGATACGCAGTATTTT. Translating it yields CASSRTLAGGLSDTQYF.